These 31 T cell receptor beta chains were all obtained from the same sample, sequenced in a study of shared clonotypes between healthy human individuals. Positively selected for CCR7, the CD45RO-negative cells used as naive CD8 cells excluded terminally differentiated effector memory CD45RA+ cells. Data came from immunoSEQ multiplex PCR; TCRdb stores just in-frame clones and leaves some out. The sample includes around 550,000 clones, 85% to 95% seen only once; the top ten take about 0.11%. The sequencing input was naive CD8+ T cells sorted from blood. The receptor source for this set is a woman aged 25-40 years in good health.

The rearrangement links TRBV14 to TRBJ2-1; D ambiguous. This CDR3 has 18 amino acids. The V gene's germline CDR1 is SGHDN and CDR2 FVKESK. Trimming cost V 2 bases and J 0 bases, with 17 bases left between them. Here the CDR3 reads CASSQTDRLWSSYNEQFF. The DNA of the CDR3 is TGTGCCAGCAGCCAAACAGACCGTTTATGGAGCTCCTACAATGAGCAGTTCTTC. Full variable domain (missing parts from reference TRBV14 and TRBJ2-1): EAGVTQFPSHSVIEKGQTVTLRCDPISGHDNLYWYRRVMGKEIKFLLHFVKESKQDESGMPNNRFLAERTGGTYSTLKVQPAELEDSGVYFCASSQTDRLWSSYNEQFFGPGTRLTVL.

The chain uses TRBV19 and TRBJ1-1, with D maybe TRBD1 (5 bases). This CDR3 region has 14 residues. Trimming took off 7 bases at V and 1 base at J, with 13 bases between the two ends. The germline V gene encodes CDR1 LNHDA and CDR2 SQIVND (reference sequence). CDR3 coding DNA: TGTGCCAGTACCTCGGGGACTACGAACACTGAAGCTTTCTTT. Translating it yields CASTSGTTNTEAFF. Filled out from reference TRBV19 and TRBJ1-1, the complete variable domain reads DGGITQSPKYLFRKEGQNVTLSCEQNLNHDAMYWYRQDPGQGLRLIYYSQIVNDFQKGDIAEGYSVSREKKESFPLTVTSAQKNPTAFYLCASTSGTTNTEAFFGQGTRLTVV.

The gene calls are TRBV6-1 and TRBJ2-7; TRBD2 might be the D (5 bases). The CDR3 runs 10 residues. CDR1 is MNHNS, CDR2 SASEGT, per germline. V lost 6 bases, J lost 7 bases, and 7 bases lay in between. In nucleotides, the CDR3 is TGTGCCAGCAGCCCGGGAGAGCAGTACTTC. Residues: CASSPGEQYF.

V gene TRBV7-9 combines with J gene TRBJ2-5; possible D gene TRBD1, 6 bases. The CDR3 runs 12 residues. CDR1 and CDR2 from the germline V gene are SEHNR and FQNEAQ (reference sequence). The V gene lost 4 bases and the J gene lost 11 bases, with 14 bases spanning the gap. CDR3 sequence: CASSYVAGEQYF. As DNA, the CDR3 is TGTGCCAGCAGCTATGTGGCAGGGGAGCAGTACTTC.

The CDR3 DNA is TGCGCCAGCAGCCAAACGGGACTAGCGGGAGAGGATGAGCAGTTCTTC. Translation gives CASSQTGLAGEDEQFF. The rearrangement joins TRBV4-1 to TRBJ2-1, with TRBD2 matching 14 bases. V shed 2 bases, J shed 8 bases, and the junction held 5 bases outside the gene matches. The length of the CDR3 is 16 residues. CDR1 MGHRA and CDR2 YSYEKL come from the germline V gene.

The CDR3 spells CASSYGGDYTEAFF. CDR3 DNA sequence: TGTGCCAGCAGTTACGGAGGGGATTACACTGAAGCTTTCTTT. J is TRBJ1-1 and V is TRBV27; D perhaps matches TRBD1 (5 bases). The germline gives CDR1 MNHEY, CDR2 SMNVEV (reference sequence). This CDR3 has 14 amino acids. The ends were cut back, 4 bases at V and 3 bases at J, with 12 bases in the middle.

Only one count was recorded for this clone. The chain recombines TRBV4-2 with TRBJ2-7; 14 bases align to TRBD2. The J segment lost 1 base and the V segment lost 0 bases, leaving 2 bases of the junction unmatched. Germline V lookup: CDR1 LGHNA, CDR2 YNFKEQ. The CDR3 runs to 17 residues. The CDR3 sequence is CASSQEGTSGSSYEQYF. The CDR3 bases are TGTGCCAGCAGCCAAGAAGGGACTAGCGGGAGTTCCTACGAGCAGTACTTC.

The CDR3 is CAWSPRHDYEQYF. For the CDR3, the DNA is TGTGCCTGGAGTCCTCGACATGATTACGAGCAGTACTTC. The chain uses TRBV30 and TRBJ2-5; no firm D call. TRBJ2-7 explains the end of the DNA better; the J call may be wrong. Germline V gene data show CDR1 as GTSNPN and CDR2 as SVGIG (reference sequence). The CDR3 extends over 13 amino acids.

This clone has just one count. V gene TRBV5-4 combines with J gene TRBJ2-7; tentatively, D is TRBD2 (6 bases). The CDR3 loop spans 13 amino acids. V lost 5 bases and J lost 2, with 11 bases in between. Germline lookup yields CDR1 SGHNT and CDR2 YYREEE (reference sequence). The CDR3 sequence: CASRASETYEQYF. The CDR3 bases are TGTGCCAGCAGGGCTAGCGAAACCTACGAGCAGTACTTC.

The chain carries TRBV4-2 and TRBJ2-1, with 12 bases aligning to TRBD2. Germline values: CDR1 LGHNA, CDR2 YNFKEQ. This CDR3 spans 15 amino acids. The V and J ends lost 4 bases and 5 bases, in that order; junction bases with no gene match: 3. CDR3: CASSLGLAGNNEQFF. CDR3 DNA: TGTGCCAGCAGCCTCGGACTAGCGGGGAACAATGAGCAGTTCTTC.

The chain has TRBV27 and TRBJ2-7; the match to TRBD2 covers 7 bases. Per the germline V gene, CDR1 is MNHEY and CDR2 is SMNVEV (reference sequence). V was pared by 5 bases and J by 0 bases, with 10 bases of the junction left unmatched. The CDR3 covers 16 residues. The CDR3 region has the DNA TGTGCCAGCAGTGTGGTTGGGTCTAGCGGCTCCTACGAGCAGTACTTC. This encodes CASSVVGSSGSYEQYF.

V usage is TRBV2 and J usage is TRBJ2-7; TRBD1 aligns across 9 bases. The V and J ends lost 1 base and 3 bases, in that order; junction bases with no gene match: 10. Germline loops: CDR1 SNHLY, CDR2 FYNNEI. The CDR3 is 17 residues long. The CDR3 spells CASSEVNAGTGFYEQYF. The CDR3 coding sequence is TGTGCCAGCAGTGAAGTGAATGCCGGGACAGGGTTCTACGAGCAGTACTTC. The full variable domain, with the rest looked up from reference TRBV2 and TRBJ2-7, is EPEVTQTPSHQVTQMGQEVILRCVPISNHLYFYWYRQILGQKVEFLVSFYNNEISEKSEIFDDQFSVERPDGSNFTLKIRSTKLEDSAMYFCASSEVNAGTGFYEQYFGPGTRLTVT.

The chain combines TRBV6-5 with TRBJ2-1; 9 bases match TRBD2. Looked up from germline, CDR1 is MNHEY and CDR2 is SVGAGI. This CDR3 has 14 amino acids. V dropped 5 bases and J dropped 6; count of bases not matched to a gene: 5. CDR3 nucleotides: TGTGCCAGCAGTCCCCGACTAGCGGCCAATGAGCAGTTCTTC. As protein: CASSPRLAANEQFF.

This chain uses TRBV28 with TRBJ2-7, with TRBD2 matching over 8 bases. Germline loops: CDR1 MDHEN, CDR2 SYDVKM. The CDR3 has 16 amino acids. J gave up 3 bases and V 2 bases, and 9 bases lay outside the gene matches. The CDR3 spells CASSLAASGSVYEQYF. In DNA form, the CDR3 reads TGTGCCAGCAGTTTAGCCGCCAGCGGGAGTGTCTACGAGCAGTACTTC.

The V gene is TRBV28, the J gene TRBJ2-7, with a possible D match to TRBD1 (5 bases). Germline CDR1 is MDHEN and CDR2 is SYDVKM. With 8 bases removed from V and 7 bases from J, the gap between germline ends came to 42 bases. The CDR3 sequence is 21 residues long. The DNA for the CDR3 is TGTGCCAGCCAAGGGGCCGCATCGATCAAAGATCCCTACGGATGGTTTGAAGAGCAGTACTTC. It is translated as CASQGAASIKDPYGWFEEQYF.

The rearrangement links TRBV10-2 to TRBJ2-7; 7 bases map to TRBD1. The CDR3 length is 15 residues. J gave up 2 bases and V 6 bases, and 10 bases lay outside the gene matches. Germline loops: CDR1 WSHSY, CDR2 SAAADI. CDR3: CASREGTATTYEQYF. In DNA, the CDR3 is TGCGCCAGCAGAGAGGGGACAGCGACGACCTACGAGCAGTACTTC.

This chain joins TRBV29-1 and TRBJ1-2; 7 positions agree with TRBD1. The CDR3 is made up of 14 amino acids. V dropped 6 bases and J dropped 2; count of bases not matched to a gene: 9. CDR1 and CDR2 (germline): SQVTM, ANQGSEA. CDR3 loop: CSVSTGQENYGYTF. CDR3 nucleotide sequence: TGCAGCGTCTCGACCGGACAGGAGAACTATGGCTACACCTTC. Full variable domain (rest looked up from reference TRBV29-1 and TRBJ1-2): SAVISQKPSRDICQRGTSLTIQCQVDSQVTMMFWYRQQPGQSLTLIATANQGSEATYESGFVIDKFPISRPNLTFSTLTVSNMSPEDSSIYLCSVSTGQENYGYTFGSGTRLTVV.

This clone was picked up one time. The chain is built from TRBV11-2 and TRBJ1-1, with 7 bases aligning to TRBD1. CDR1 and CDR2 (germline): SGHAT, FQNNGV. Trimming cost V 11 bases and J 4 bases; bases outside gene matches: 13. CDR3 length: 14 amino acids. For the CDR3, the DNA is TGTGCCTGGTCCATAGGGGGCTTTGGCACTGAAGCTTTCTTT. This codes for CAWSIGGFGTEAFF.

This sequence joins TRBV5-6 and TRBJ1-2; 8 bases agree with TRBD1. The CDR3 runs 14 residues. V shed 3 bases and J 4 bases; nucleotides not matched to a gene: 5. Germline CDR1 reads SGHDT; CDR2 reads YYEEEE. Written as DNA, the CDR3 is TGTGCCAGCAGCTGGGTGGGACAGGTCTATGGCTACACCTTC. Residues: CASSWVGQVYGYTF.

The chain has TRBV28 and TRBJ2-1; possible D gene TRBD2, 6 bases. This CDR3 spans 15 amino acids. CDR1 and CDR2 from the germline V gene are MDHEN and SYDVKM. Trimming removed 1 base at V and 0 bases at J, with 7 bases between. Here the CDR3 DNA reads TGTGCCAGCAGTTTATCGGACTACTCCTACAATGAGCAGTTCTTC. Protein sequence: CASSLSDYSYNEQFF.

The chain is built from TRBV11-2 and TRBJ2-1; D may be TRBD1 or TRBD2 (5 bases each). V lost 2 bases and J lost 5, with 22 bases in between. The length of the CDR3 is 18 residues. Germline CDR1 is SGHAT and CDR2 is FQNNGV. The chain's CDR3 is CASSLRGFAGGPDNEQFF. CDR3 nucleotides: TGTGCCAGCAGCTTAAGGGGTTTTGCGGGCGGACCAGACAATGAGCAGTTCTTC.

The chain is built from TRBV5-1 and TRBJ2-1; D is perhaps TRBD1 (5 bases). The V gene's germline CDR1 is SGHRS and CDR2 YFSETQ. The CDR3 length is 14 residues. V lost 2 bases to trimming and J lost 3 bases, with 9 bases between them. CDR3 loop: CASSLTGGYNEQFF. Written as DNA, the CDR3 is TGCGCCAGCAGCTTAACAGGCGGCTACAATGAGCAGTTCTTC.

The chain joins TRBV9 to TRBJ2-7; D not certain. Germline V gene sequence: CDR1 SGDLS, CDR2 YYNGEE. This CDR3 is 14 amino acids long. The V and J ends lost 0 bases and 5 bases respectively, with 12 bases between them. Written as DNA, the CDR3 is TGTGCCAGCAGCGTAGCTACATTTACTCACGAGCAGTACTTC. Protein product: CASSVATFTHEQYF. The full variable domain, with the rest looked up from reference TRBV9 and TRBJ2-7, is DSGVTQTPKHLITATGQRVTLRCSPRSGDLSVYWYQQSLDQGLQFLIQYYNGEERAKGNILERFSAQQFPDLHSELNLSSLELGDSALYFCASSVATFTHEQYFGPGTRLTVT.

V usage is TRBV27 and J usage is TRBJ1-1; no reliable D call. Trimming took off 4 bases at V and 3 bases at J, with 6 bases between the two ends. The CDR3 has 12 amino acids. Germline V CDR1 and CDR2: MNHEY, SMNVEV (reference sequence). The CDR3 spells CASSSVDTEAFF. CDR3 in DNA: TGTGCCAGCAGTTCTGTGGACACTGAAGCTTTCTTT.

The chain joins TRBV7-9 to TRBJ1-1, with D perhaps matching TRBD1 (6 bases). The CDR3 contains 17 residues. The V gene's germline CDR1 is SEHNR and CDR2 FQNEAQ (reference sequence). Trimming took 1 base from V and 10 from J, leaving 25 bases between them. CDR3 DNA: TGTGCCAGCAGCTTAGAGGGGGGGAGACCCCAAGATATCGCAGCTTTCTTT. Its protein is CASSLEGGRPQDIAAFF. Drawing the rest from reference TRBV7-9 and TRBJ1-1, the complete variable domain is DTGVSQNPRHKITKRGQNVTFRCDPISEHNRLYWYRQTLGQGPEFLTYFQNEAQLEKSRLLSDRFSAERPKGSFSTLEIQRTEQGDSAMYLCASSLEGGRPQDIAAFFGQGTRLTVV.

The chain couples TRBV6-1 to TRBJ1-2; D gene uncertain. CDR1 and CDR2 from the germline V gene are MNHNS and SASEGT. Trimming stripped 8 bases from V and 4 bases from J, with 20 bases between. This CDR3 contains 15 residues. The CDR3 DNA reads TGTGCCAGCGGCCCCGAGGGAGGGATTCCCTATGGCTACACCTTC. Encoded protein: CASGPEGGIPYGYTF.

V and J are TRBV27 and TRBJ2-7; 7 bases are shared with TRBD2. The CDR3 totals 13 residues. Germline V lookup: CDR1 MNHEY, CDR2 SMNVEV (reference sequence). Germline trimming cut 4 bases from V and 4 bases from J; bases unmatched to any gene: 4. CDR3: CASSWSSGYEQYF. The CDR3 DNA follows: TGTGCCAGCAGTTGGTCTAGCGGTTACGAGCAGTACTTC.

The CDR3 reads CASKNSGNTIYF. The CDR3 region has the DNA TGTGCCAGTAAAAACTCTGGAAACACCATATATTTT. This rearrangement joins TRBV19 to TRBJ1-3; no clear D gene. V was clipped by 7 bases and J by 0 bases, with 4 bases between them. This CDR3 is 12 amino acids long. Germline assignment: CDR1 LNHDA and CDR2 SQIVND (reference sequence).

V usage is TRBV9 and J usage is TRBJ2-5; 7 nucleotides match TRBD2. The V gene's germline CDR1 is SGDLS and CDR2 YYNGEE. The CDR3 extends over 15 amino acids. V gave up 4 bases and J gave up 5 bases; unmatched junction bases: 11. The CDR3 DNA is TGTGCCAGCAGCCCCCATTGGGGGGGTGCTGAGACCCAGTACTTC. It codes for CASSPHWGGAETQYF.

A note on this clone: Other DNA sequences in the sample encode the same CDR3. The chain has TRBV4-1 and TRBJ1-1; no clear D gene. Germline assignment: CDR1 MGHRA and CDR2 YSYEKL. The CDR3 runs 12 residues. Trimming pared 3 bases from V and 5 bases from J, leaving 7 bases between. The CDR3 DNA sequence: TGCGCCAGCAGCCAGGGAGTGACTGAAGCTTTCTTT. This gives the protein CASSQGVTEAFF.

The V and J genes are TRBV10-3 and TRBJ2-7, with D unresolved. This CDR3 has 14 amino acids. The germline CDR1 and CDR2 sequences are ENHRY and SYGVKD. V shed 10 bases and J shed 2 bases, with 18 bases lying between them. CDR3 DNA: TGTGCCAGCAGCTCCCGGGCCGGCCCCTACGAGCAGTACTTC. This translates into CASSSRAGPYEQYF.